This T cell receptor beta chain was recovered during a study of T cells after yellow fever vaccination (dated by TCRdb to between 2019 and 2020). For context, the study as a whole: Libraries from fractions with low cell numbers were prepared with the SMART-Seq v4 Ultra Low Input RNA kit. Blood was drawn at multiple timepoints before and after primary and secondary immunization, with bulk PBMC replicates and cell subsets isolated. Two healthy male donors made up the cohort, one aged 18 to 30 years and the other aged 30 to 39 years. Bulk TCR alpha and beta repertoires were sequenced longitudinally to track T-cell clones before and after primary and booster YFV17D yellow fever vaccination. The research as a whole found: After the booster, most of the clones that had expanded following primary vaccination were detected again (roughly 97% of CD4 and around 88% of CD8), which suggests that memory was broadly maintained. The secondary T-cell response was weaker than the primary response but faster, peaking on day 5 instead of day 15. A small share of clonotypes was detected in both CD4 and CD8 compartments, with the overlap likely arising from convergent recombination. FACS-sorted repertoires could contain abundant contaminating clonotypes from the bulk population, so computational filtering was required. Because the study included only two donors, the extent to which the findings can be generalized is limited.

Sample treatment or condition, as interpreted from the label and publication: live attenuated yellow fever vaccine strain. At every blood-draw timepoint, two biological replicates of bulk PBMCs were collected. PBMCs were isolated from peripheral blood using a standard Ficoll-Paque protocol. TriZol was used to extract RNA from bulk PBMCs, CD4 and CD8 fractions, and dextramer-positive and dextramer-negative fractions. Synthesis of TCR cDNA relied on 5'RACE template switching, a step that introduced a universal primer site along with unique molecular identifiers. Priming of cDNA synthesis was performed from both the TCR alpha and TCR beta constant segments. Libraries were amplified in two PCR steps, with sample barcodes and sequencing adapters added in the second step. Sequencing of libraries was done on Illumina HiSeq 2500 (2x100 bp) or NovaSeq (2x150 bp). The paper's data handling went like this. Reads were demultiplexed and collapsed into UMI consensus sequences with MIGEC, and V(D)J alignment was performed with MiXCR. Clonotypes responding to the vaccine were identified with edgeR on replicate PBMC samples, with the criteria of FDR below 0.01 and a log2 fold change above 5 up to day 15. Each bulk clonotype received a CD4 or CD8 identity based on whether the sequenced CD4 or CD8 repertoire contained that clonotype at higher abundance. TCRdb reran the public reads through fastp at Q25 and MiXCR, keeping productive beta chains. Each CDR3 protein appears once, grouped with its most common genes and DNA. The V and J calls shown here were made by TCRdb, not taken from the authors' results. Present in this sample are hundreds of thousands of distinct CDR3 sequences, 17% of which were seen just once. The ten top clones hold roughly 17% of the sample.

The sample holds a few counts of this clonotype. The antigen it recognizes is unknown. No clone much larger than this one lies a single base away; base qualities are absent. From V the trimming removes 6 bases and from J it removes 7 bases, while the gene matches leave 4 bases of the junction unaccounted for. The germline V gene specifies MRHNA as CDR1 and SNTAGT as CDR2. Measured from the cysteine to the phenylalanine, the CDR3 is 14 residues long. Only CDR3 DNA remains: 42 bases, in frame from the first base. The clonotype originates from a man aged 18 to 29 who received the YFV17D yellow fever vaccine. The sequencing here drew on PBMCs, taken 4 to 5 days after the first yellow fever vaccination. The rearranged chain carries TRBV6-4 and TRBJ1-6; TRBD1 agrees with 9 junctional bases. The sequenced DNA is TGTGCCAGCAGACAGGGGACAGGGAATTCACCCCTCCACTTT. This is translated as CASRQGTGNSPLHF.